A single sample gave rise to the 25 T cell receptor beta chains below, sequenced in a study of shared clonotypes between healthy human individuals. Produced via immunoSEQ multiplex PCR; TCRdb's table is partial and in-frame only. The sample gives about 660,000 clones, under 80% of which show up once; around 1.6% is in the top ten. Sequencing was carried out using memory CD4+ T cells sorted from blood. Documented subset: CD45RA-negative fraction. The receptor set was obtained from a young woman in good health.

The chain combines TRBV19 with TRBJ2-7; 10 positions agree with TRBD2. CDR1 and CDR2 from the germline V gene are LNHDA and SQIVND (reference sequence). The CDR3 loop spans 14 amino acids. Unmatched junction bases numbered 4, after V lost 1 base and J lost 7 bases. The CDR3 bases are TGTGCCAGTAGTATAGGGCTAGCGGGAGCGGAGCAGTACTTC. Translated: CASSIGLAGAEQYF.

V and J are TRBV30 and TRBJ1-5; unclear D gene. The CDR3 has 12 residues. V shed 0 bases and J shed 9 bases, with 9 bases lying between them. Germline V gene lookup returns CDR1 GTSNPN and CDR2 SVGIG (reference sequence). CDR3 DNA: TGTGCCTGGAGTGTAGATCTAGGGCCCCAGCATTTT. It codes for CAWSVDLGPQHF.

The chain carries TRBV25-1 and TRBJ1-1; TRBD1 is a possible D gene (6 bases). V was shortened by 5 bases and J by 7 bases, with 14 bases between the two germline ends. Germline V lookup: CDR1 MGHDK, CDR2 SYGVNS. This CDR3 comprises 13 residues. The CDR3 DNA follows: TGTGCCAGCAGTCTTCGGACAGACCTTGAAGCTTTCTTT. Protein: CASSLRTDLEAFF.

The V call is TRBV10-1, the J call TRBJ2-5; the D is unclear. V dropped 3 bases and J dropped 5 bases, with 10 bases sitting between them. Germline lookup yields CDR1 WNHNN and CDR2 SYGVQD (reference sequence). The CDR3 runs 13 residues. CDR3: CASSDQSSETQYF. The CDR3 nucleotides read TGCGCCAGCAGTGATCAATCCTCGGAGACCCAGTACTTC.

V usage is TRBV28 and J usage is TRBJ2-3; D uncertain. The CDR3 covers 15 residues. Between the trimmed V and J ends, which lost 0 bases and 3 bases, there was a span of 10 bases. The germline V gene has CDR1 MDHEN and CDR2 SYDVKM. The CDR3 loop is CASSLWFGSTDTQYF. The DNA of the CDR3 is TGTGCCAGCAGTTTATGGTTTGGCTCTACAGATACGCAGTATTTT.

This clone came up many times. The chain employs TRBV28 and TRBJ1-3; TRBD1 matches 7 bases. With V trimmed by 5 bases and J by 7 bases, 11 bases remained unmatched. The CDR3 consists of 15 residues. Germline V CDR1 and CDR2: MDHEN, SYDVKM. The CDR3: CASSPGTVERNTIYF. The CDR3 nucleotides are TGTGCCAGCAGTCCAGGGACAGTAGAGCGGAACACCATATATTTT.

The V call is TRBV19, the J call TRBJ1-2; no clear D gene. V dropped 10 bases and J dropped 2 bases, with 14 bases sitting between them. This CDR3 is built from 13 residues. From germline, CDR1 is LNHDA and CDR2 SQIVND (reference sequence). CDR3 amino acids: CATLGEGNYGYTF. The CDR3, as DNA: TGTGCCACCCTCGGGGAAGGCAACTATGGCTACACCTTC.

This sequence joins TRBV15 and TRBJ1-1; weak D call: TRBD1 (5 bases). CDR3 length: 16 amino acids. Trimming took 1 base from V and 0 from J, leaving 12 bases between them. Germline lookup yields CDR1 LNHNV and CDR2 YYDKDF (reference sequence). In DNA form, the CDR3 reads TGTGCCACCAGCAGAGGGGGCGCAGGATTGAACACTGAAGCTTTCTTT. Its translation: CATSRGGAGLNTEAFF.

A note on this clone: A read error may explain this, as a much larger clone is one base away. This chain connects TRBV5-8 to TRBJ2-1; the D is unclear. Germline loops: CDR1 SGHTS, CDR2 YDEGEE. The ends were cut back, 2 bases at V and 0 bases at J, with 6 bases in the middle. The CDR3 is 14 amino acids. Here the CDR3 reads CASSFASSYNEQFF. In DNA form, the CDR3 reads TGTGCCAGCAGCTTTGCGAGCTCCTACAATGAGCAGTTCTTC.

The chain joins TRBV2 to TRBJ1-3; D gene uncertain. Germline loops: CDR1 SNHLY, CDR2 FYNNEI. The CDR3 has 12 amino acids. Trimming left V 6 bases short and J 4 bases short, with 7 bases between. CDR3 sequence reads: CASRDPGNTIYF. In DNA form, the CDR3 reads TGTGCCAGCAGGGATCCGGGAAACACCATATATTTT.

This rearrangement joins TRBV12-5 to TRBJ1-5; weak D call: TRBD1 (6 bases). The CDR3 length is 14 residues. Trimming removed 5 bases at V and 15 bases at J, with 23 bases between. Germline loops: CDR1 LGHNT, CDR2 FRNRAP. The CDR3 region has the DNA TGTGCTAGTGGTCCGGGACATTATGATCAGCCTGGGCATTTT. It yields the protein CASGPGHYDQPGHF.

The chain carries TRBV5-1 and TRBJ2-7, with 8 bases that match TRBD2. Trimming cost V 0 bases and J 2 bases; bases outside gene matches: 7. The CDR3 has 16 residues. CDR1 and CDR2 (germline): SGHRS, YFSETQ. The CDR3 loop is CASSLGLTSVPYEQYF. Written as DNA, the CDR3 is TGCGCCAGCAGCTTGGGGTTGACTAGCGTACCCTACGAGCAGTACTTC.

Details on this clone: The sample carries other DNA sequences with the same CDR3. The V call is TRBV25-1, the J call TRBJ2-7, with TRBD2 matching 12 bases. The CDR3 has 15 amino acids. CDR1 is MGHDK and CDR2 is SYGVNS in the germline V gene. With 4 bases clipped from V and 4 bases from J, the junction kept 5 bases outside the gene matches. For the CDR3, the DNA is TGTGCCAGCAGTGGGGGGACTAGCGGGTTGTACGAGCAGTACTTC. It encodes CASSGGTSGLYEQYF.

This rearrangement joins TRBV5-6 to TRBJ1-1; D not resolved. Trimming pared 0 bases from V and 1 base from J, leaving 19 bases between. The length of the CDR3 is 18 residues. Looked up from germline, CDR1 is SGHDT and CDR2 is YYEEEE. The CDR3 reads CASSLGRIGRRRNTEAFF. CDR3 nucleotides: TGTGCCAGCAGCTTGGGACGAATAGGGAGACGGAGGAACACTGAAGCTTTCTTT.

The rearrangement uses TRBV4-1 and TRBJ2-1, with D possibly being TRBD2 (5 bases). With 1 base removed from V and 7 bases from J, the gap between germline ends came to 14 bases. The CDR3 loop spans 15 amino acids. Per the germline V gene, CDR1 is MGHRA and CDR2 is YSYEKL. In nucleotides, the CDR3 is TGCGCCAGCAGCCAAGGTGCGGGTCCGGGAAATGAGCAGTTCTTC. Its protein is CASSQGAGPGNEQFF.

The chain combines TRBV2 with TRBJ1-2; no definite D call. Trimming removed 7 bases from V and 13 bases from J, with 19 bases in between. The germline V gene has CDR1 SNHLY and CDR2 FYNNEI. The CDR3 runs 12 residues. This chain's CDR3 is CASKNSARPLTF. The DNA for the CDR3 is TGTGCCAGCAAGAACAGCGCGAGACCCCTCACCTTC.

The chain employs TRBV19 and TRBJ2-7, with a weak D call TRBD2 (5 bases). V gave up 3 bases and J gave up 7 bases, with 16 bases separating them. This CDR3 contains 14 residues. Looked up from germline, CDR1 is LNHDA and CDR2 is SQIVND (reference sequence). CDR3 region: CASSIRTGSGEQYF. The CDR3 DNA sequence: TGTGCCAGTAGTATCCGGACGGGAAGTGGGGAGCAGTACTTC.

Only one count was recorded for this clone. The CDR3 DNA is TGTGCCAGCAGCCTAGACGCTGGCAGGGCCTCTGGTGGCTACACCTTC. It is translated as CASSLDAGRASGGYTF. The chain joins TRBV4-2 to TRBJ1-2, with D tentatively TRBD1 (5 bases). From germline, CDR1 is LGHNA and CDR2 YNFKEQ. This CDR3 is built from 16 residues. V shed 4 bases and J shed 7 bases, with 22 bases lying between them.

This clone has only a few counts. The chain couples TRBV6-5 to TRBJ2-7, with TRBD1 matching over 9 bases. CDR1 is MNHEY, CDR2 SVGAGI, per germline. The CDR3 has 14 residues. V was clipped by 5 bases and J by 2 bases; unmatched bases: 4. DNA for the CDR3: TGTGCCAGCAGTGCCGGGACAGGGCCCTACGAGCAGTACTTC. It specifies CASSAGTGPYEQYF.

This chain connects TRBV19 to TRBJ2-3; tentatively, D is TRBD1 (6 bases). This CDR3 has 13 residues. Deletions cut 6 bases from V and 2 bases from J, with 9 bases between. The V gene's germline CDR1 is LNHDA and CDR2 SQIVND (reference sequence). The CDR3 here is CASRDRPTDTQYF. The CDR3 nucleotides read TGTGCCAGTAGGGACAGACCCACAGATACGCAGTATTTT. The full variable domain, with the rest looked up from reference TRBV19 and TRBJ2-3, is DGGITQSPKYLFRKEGQNVTLSCEQNLNHDAMYWYRQDPGQGLRLIYYSQIVNDFQKGDIAEGYSVSREKKESFPLTVTSAQKNPTAFYLCASRDRPTDTQYFGPGTRLTVL.

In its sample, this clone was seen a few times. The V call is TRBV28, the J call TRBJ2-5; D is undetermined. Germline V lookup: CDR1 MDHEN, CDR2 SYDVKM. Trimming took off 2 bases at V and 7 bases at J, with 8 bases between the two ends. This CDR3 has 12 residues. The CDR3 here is CASSLIAATQYF. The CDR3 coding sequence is TGTGCCAGCAGTTTAATCGCGGCGACCCAGTACTTC.

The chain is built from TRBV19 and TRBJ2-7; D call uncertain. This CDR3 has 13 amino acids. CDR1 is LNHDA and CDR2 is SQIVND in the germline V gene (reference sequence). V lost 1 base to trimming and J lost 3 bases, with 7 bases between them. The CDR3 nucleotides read TGTGCCAGTAGTATAGGGACCTTCTACGAGCAGTACTTC. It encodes CASSIGTFYEQYF.

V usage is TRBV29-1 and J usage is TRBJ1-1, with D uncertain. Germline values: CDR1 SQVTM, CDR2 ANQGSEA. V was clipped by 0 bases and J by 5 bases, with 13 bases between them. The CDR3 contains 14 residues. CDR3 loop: CSVEDPRERTEAFF. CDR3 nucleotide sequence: TGCAGCGTTGAAGATCCGCGGGAGAGGACTGAAGCTTTCTTT. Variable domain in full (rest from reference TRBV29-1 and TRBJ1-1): SAVISQKPSRDICQRGTSLTIQCQVDSQVTMMFWYRQQPGQSLTLIATANQGSEATYESGFVIDKFPISRPNLTFSTLTVSNMSPEDSSIYLCSVEDPRERTEAFFGQGTRLTVV.

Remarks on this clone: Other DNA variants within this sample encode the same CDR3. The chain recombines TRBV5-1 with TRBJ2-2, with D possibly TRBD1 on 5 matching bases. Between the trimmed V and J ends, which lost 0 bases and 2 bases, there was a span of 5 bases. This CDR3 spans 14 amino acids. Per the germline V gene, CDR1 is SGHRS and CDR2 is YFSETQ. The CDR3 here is CASSLGTNTGELFF. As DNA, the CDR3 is TGCGCCAGCAGCTTGGGGACAAACACCGGGGAGCTGTTTTTT. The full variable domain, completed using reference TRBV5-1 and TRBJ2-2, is KAGVTQTPRYLIKTRGQQVTLSCSPISGHRSVSWYQQTPGQGLQFLFEYFSETQRNKGNFPGRFSGRQFSNSRSEMNVSTLELGDSALYLCASSLGTNTGELFFGEGSRLTVL.

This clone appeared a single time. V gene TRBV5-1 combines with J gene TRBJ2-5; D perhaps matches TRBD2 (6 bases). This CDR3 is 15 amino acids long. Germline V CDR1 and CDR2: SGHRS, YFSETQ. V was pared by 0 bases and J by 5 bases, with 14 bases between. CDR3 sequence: CASSLVGGPEETQYF. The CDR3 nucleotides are TGCGCCAGCAGCTTGGTGGGGGGACCCGAGGAGACCCAGTACTTC.